The 9 T cell receptor beta chains below come from one sample, sequenced in a study of cytomegalovirus exposure and HLA in healthy donors. This PCR relied on a set of 60 Vbeta primers and 13 Jbeta primers. Data came from immunoSEQ multiplex PCR; TCRdb stores just in-frame clones and leaves some out. The sample includes 140,000 to 150,000 clones, over 60% of them seen just once. What was sequenced was PBMCs. These receptors were collected from a man in his forties or fifties in good health and CMV-seropositive.

The chain has TRBV6-1 and TRBJ2-5, with TRBD2 identical over 8 bases. The DNA end is a closer match to TRBJ2-7, so the J assignment may be wrong. The CDR3 sequence is 14 residues long. Germline CDR1 is MNHNS and CDR2 is SASEGT. The CDR3 is CASSGSGAPYEQYF. The CDR3 DNA reads TGTGCCAGCAGTGGTAGCGGGGCCCCCTACGAGCAGTACTTC.

The rearrangement links TRBV23-1 to TRBJ2-1, with 7 bases matching TRBD2. TRBV23-1 is marked as an open reading frame, function uncertain. Trimming cost V 0 bases and J 7 bases; bases outside gene matches: 9. The CDR3 is made up of 16 amino acids. The CDR3: CASSQSWGGRGNEQFF. In nucleotides, the CDR3 is TGCGCCAGCAGTCAATCCTGGGGAGGGCGAGGTAATGAGCAGTTCTTC.

In this sample, this clone turned up once. The gene calls are TRBV7-3 and TRBJ1-1, with 8 bases matching TRBD1. Germline V gene data show CDR1 as SGHTA and CDR2 as FQGTGA. The CDR3 is 14 residues long. With V trimmed by 4 bases and J by 7 bases, 8 bases remained unmatched. The CDR3 coding sequence is TGTGCCAGCAGCTCGCAGGGGGCGTATAGTGAAGCTTTCTTT. Its protein product is CASSSQGAYSEAFF.

The rearrangement joins TRBV29-1 to TRBJ1-1, with TRBD1 identical over 7 bases. With 4 bases clipped from V and 0 bases from J, the junction kept 5 bases outside the gene matches. The germline V gene encodes CDR1 SQVTM and CDR2 ANQGSEA. The CDR3 is 14 residues long. The CDR3 bases are TGCAGCGTTGGGTTGACAGGGATGAACACTGAAGCTTTCTTT. Translation: CSVGLTGMNTEAFF.

This clone appeared a single time. This chain links TRBV2 with TRBJ2-1, with D tentatively TRBD2 (6 bases). There are 13 residues in the CDR3. Trimming removed 8 bases at V and 6 bases at J, with 14 bases between. Per the germline V gene, CDR1 is SNHLY and CDR2 is FYNNEI. The CDR3 nucleotides read TGTGCCAGCCCGGAGGGTGGGACCAATGAGCAGTTCTTC. Amino acid sequence: CASPEGGTNEQFF.

V usage is TRBV7-7 and J usage is TRBJ2-5; 11 bases map to TRBD1. With 4 bases clipped from V and 7 bases from J, the junction kept 11 bases outside the gene matches. Germline CDR1 reads SSHAT; CDR2 reads FNYEAQ (reference sequence). The CDR3 is 16 residues long. The CDR3 protein is CASSSNLDRGRGTQYF. In DNA form, the CDR3 reads TGTGCCAGCAGCTCCAATCTGGACAGGGGGCGGGGGACCCAGTACTTC.

V gene TRBV18 combines with J gene TRBJ2-7, with D tentatively TRBD2 (6 bases). Trimming removed 3 bases from V and 6 bases from J, with 9 bases in between. The germline gives CDR1 KGHSH, CDR2 LQKENI. The CDR3 totals 12 residues. CDR3: CASSPTEGEQYF. The CDR3 region has the DNA TGTGCCAGCTCACCGACGGAGGGCGAGCAGTACTTC. Full variable domain (outside the CDR3, taken from reference TRBV18 and TRBJ2-7): NAGVMQNPRHLVRRRGQEARLRCSPMKGHSHVYWYRQLPEEGLKFMVYLQKENIIDESGMPKERFSAEFPKEGPSILRIQQVVRGDSAAYFCASSPTEGEQYFGPGTRLTVT.

The V call is TRBV5-1, the J call TRBJ1-3; a weak D match, TRBD1 (5 bases). V lost 0 bases and J lost 1, with 14 bases in between. The germline CDR1 and CDR2 sequences are SGHRS and YFSETQ. The CDR3 spans 17 residues. DNA for the CDR3: TGCGCCAGCAGCTTGGGAGGGACTTTGGGGTCTGGAAACACCATATATTTT. It translates to CASSLGGTLGSGNTIYF.

This clone was recorded once. The rearrangement uses TRBV28 and TRBJ1-5; 8 bases fit TRBD1. The CDR3 is made up of 18 amino acids. Trimming took 2 bases from V and 7 from J; bases not matched to a gene: 16. Germline V gene lookup returns CDR1 MDHEN and CDR2 SYDVKM. In DNA form, the CDR3 reads TGTGCCAGCAGTTTAGGGGTTGGTAACAGGGGGGTTCGGCAGCCCCAGCATTTT. Its protein is CASSLGVGNRGVRQPQHF.